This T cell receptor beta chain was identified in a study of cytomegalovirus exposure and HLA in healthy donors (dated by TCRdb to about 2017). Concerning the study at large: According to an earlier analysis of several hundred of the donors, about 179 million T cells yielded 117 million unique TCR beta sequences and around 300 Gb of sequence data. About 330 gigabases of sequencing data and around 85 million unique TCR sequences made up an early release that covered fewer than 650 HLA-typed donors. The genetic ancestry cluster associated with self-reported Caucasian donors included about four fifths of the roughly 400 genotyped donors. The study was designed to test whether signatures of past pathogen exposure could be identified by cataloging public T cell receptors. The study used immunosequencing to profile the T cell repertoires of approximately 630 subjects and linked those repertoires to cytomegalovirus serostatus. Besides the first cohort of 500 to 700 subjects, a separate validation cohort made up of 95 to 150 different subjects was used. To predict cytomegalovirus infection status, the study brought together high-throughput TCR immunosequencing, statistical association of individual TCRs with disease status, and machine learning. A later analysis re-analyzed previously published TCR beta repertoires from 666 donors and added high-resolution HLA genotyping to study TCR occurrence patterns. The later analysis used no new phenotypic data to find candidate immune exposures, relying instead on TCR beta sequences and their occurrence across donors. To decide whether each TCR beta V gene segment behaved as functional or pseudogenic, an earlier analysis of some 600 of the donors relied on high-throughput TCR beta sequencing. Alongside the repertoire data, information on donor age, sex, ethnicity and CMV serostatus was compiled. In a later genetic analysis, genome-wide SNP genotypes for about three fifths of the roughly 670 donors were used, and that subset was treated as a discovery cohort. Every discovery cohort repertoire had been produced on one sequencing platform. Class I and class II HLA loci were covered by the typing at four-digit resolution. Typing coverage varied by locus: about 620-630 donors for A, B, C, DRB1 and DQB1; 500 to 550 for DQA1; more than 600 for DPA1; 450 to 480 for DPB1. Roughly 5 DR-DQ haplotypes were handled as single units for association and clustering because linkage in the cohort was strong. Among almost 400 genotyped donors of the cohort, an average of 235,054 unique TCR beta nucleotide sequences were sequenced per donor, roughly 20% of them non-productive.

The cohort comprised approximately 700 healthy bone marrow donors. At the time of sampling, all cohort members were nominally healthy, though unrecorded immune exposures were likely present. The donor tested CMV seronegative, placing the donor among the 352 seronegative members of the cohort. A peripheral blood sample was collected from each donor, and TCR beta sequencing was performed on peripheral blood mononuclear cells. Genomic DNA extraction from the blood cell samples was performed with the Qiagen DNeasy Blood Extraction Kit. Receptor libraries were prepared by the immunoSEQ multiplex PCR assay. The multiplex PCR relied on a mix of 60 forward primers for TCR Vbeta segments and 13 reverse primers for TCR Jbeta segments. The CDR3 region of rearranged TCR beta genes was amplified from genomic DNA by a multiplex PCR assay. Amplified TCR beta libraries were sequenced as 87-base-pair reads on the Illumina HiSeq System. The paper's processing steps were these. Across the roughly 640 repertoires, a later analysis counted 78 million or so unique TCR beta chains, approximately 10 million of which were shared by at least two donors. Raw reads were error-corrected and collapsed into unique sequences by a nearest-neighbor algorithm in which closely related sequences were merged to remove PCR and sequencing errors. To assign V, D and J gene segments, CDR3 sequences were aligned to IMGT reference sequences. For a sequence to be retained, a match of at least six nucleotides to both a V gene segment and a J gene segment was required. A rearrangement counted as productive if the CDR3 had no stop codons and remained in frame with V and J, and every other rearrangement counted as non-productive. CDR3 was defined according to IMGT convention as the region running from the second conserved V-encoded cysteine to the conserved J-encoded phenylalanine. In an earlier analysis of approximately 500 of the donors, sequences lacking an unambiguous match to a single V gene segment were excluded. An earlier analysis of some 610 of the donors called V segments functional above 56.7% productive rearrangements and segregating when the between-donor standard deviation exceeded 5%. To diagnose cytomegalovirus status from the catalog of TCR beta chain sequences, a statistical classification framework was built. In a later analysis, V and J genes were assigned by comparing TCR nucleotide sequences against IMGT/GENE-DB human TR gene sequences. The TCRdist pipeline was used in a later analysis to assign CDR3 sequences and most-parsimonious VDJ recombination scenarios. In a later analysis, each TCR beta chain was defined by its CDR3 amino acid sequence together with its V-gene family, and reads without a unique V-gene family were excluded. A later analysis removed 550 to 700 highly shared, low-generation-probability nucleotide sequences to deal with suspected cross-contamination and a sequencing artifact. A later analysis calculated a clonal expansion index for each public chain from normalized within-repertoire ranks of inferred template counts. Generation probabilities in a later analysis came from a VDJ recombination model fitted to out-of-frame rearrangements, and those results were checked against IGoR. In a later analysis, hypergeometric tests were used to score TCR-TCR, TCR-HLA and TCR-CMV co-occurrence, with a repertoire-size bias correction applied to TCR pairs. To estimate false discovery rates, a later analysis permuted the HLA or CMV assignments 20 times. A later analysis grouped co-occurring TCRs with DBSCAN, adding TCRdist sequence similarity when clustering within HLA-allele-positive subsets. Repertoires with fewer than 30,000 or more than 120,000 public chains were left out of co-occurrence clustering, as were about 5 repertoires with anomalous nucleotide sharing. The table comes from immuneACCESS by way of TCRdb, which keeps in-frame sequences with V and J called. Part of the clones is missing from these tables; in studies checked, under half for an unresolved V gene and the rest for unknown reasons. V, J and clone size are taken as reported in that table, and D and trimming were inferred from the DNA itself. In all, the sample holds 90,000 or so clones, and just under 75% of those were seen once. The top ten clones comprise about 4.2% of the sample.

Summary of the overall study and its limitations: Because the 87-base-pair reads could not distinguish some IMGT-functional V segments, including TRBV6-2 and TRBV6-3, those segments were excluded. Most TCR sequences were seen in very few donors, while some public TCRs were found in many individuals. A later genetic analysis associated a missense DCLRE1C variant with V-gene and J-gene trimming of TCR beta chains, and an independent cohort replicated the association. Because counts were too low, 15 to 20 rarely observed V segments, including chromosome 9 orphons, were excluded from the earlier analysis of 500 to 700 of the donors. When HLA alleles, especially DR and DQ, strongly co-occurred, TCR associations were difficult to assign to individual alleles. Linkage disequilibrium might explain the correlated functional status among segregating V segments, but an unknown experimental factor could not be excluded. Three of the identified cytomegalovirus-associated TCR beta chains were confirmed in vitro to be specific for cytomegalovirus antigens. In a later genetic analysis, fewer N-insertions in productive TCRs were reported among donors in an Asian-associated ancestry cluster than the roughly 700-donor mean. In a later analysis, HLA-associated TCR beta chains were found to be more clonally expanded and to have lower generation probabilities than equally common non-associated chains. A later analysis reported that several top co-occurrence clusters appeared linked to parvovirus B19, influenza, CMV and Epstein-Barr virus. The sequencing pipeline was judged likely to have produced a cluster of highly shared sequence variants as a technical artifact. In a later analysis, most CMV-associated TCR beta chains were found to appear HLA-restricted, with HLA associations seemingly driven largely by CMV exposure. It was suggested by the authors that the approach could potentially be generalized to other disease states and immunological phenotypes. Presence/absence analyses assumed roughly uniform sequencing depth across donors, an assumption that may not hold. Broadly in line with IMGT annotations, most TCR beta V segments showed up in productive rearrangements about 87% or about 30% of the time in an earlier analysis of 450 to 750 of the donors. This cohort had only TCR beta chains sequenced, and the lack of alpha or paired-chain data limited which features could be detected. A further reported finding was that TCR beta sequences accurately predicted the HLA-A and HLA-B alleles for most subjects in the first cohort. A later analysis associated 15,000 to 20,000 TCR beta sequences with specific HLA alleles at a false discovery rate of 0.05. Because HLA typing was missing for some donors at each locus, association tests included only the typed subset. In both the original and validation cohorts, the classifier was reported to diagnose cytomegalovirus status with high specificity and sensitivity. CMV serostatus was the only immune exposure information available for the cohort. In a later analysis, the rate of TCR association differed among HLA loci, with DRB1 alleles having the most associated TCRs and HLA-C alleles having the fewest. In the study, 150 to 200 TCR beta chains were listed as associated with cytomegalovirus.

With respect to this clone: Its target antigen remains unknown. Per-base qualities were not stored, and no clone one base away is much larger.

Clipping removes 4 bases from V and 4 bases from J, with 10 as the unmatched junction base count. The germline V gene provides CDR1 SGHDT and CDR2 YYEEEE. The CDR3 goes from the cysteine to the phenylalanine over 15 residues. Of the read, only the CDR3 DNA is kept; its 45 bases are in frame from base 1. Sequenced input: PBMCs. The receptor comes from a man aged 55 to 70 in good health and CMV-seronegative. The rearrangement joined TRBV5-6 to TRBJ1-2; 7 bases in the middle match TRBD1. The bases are TGTGCCAGCAGCGGAACAGGGGTTGTAGTCTATGGCTACACCTTC. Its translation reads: CASSGTGVVVYGYTF.